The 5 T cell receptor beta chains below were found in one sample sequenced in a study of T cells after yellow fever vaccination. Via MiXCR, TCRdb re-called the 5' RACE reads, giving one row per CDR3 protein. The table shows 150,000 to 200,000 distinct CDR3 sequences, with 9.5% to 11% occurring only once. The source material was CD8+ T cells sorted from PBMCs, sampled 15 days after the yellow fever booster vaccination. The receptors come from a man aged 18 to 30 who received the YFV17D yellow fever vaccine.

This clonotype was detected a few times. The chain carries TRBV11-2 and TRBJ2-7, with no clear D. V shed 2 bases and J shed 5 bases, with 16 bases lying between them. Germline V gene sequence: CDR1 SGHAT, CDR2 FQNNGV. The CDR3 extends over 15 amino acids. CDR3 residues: CASSLTPRDSHEQYF. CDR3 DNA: TGTGCCAGCAGCTTAACCCCCCGTGATTCCCACGAGCAGTACTTC.

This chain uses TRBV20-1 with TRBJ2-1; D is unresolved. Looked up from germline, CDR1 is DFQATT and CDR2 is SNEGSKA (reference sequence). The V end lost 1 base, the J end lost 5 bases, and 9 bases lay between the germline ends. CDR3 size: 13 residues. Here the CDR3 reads CSARVAADNEQFF. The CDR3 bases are TGCAGTGCTAGAGTGGCGGCGGACAATGAGCAGTTCTTC.

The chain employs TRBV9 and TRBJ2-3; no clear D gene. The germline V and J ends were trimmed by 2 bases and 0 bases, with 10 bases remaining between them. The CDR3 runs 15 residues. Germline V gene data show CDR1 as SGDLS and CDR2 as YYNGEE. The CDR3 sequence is CASSVFLGSTDTQYF. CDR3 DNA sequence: TGTGCCAGCAGCGTTTTCCTAGGAAGCACAGATACGCAGTATTTT.

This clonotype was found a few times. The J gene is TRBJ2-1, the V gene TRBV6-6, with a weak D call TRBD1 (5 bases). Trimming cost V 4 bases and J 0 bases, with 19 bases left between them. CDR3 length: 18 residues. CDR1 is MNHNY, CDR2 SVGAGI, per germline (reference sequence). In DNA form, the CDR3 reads TGTGCCAGCAGTTCCTTTAATTTCAGGGCCAGCTCCTACAATGAGCAGTTCTTC. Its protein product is CASSSFNFRASSYNEQFF.

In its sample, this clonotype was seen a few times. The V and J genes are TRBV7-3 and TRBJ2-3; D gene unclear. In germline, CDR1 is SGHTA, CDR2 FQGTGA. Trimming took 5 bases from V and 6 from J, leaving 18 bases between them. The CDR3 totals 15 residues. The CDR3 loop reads CASSLPGSGSDTQYF. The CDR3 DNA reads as TGTGCCAGCAGCCTCCCCGGCAGTGGGTCGGATACGCAGTATTTT.